This TCR beta chain was documented in a study of blood T cell repertoires in COVID-19. Background on the study: Sites in the United States, Italy and Spain provided acute and convalescent COVID-19 samples. T cells, B-cell-depleted T cells, or PBMCs supplied cDNA or gDNA.

Trimming at V came to 2 bases and at J to 0 bases, leaving 7 bases not matched to a gene. Per the germline V gene, CDR1 is SGHRS and CDR2 is YFSETQ. This CDR3 is built from 18 residues. How the authors handled the data: Scientists estimated how many nucleated cells there were by amplifying reference gene primers. TCRdb's table, derived via immunoSEQ multiplex PCR, lists solely in-frame clones and lacks some. V, J and clone size are taken as reported in that table, and D and trimming were inferred from the DNA itself. The data contain approximately 120,000 clones, roughly 79% of them singletons. The sequenced sample consisted of peripheral blood. The sequence was obtained from a man older than 75 with acute or convalescent COVID-19. This chain uses TRBV5-1 with TRBJ1-6; 8 bases fit TRBD1. The CDR3 DNA follows: TGCGCCAGCAGCTTCGGACAGGGAGCGAGCTCCTATAATTCACCCCTCCACTTT. Translating gives CASSFGQGASSYNSPLHF.